Listed below are T cell receptor beta chains from one sample, sequenced in a study of T cell changes during pregnancy in multiple sclerosis. The protocol was immunoSEQ multiplex PCR, while the TCRdb copy is restricted to in-frame clones and leaves out a portion. Among over 50,000 clones listed, around 94% were seen once. This specimen was CD4+ T cells from peripheral blood mononuclear cells, taken in the third trimester of pregnancy. All receptors come from a female donor with multiple sclerosis, enrolled in a pregnancy study. Both conserved end residues are part of each CDR3. D genes are given only for firm matches. Clone size is not always given. Where it is, it says once, few, many or a class for expanded clones.

CDR3nt,CDR3aa,v_gene,d_gene,j_gene,abundance
TGTGCCAGTAGCATGTCCAGCGGGAGCTCCTACAATGAGCAGTTCTTC,CASSMSSGSSYNEQFF,TRBV19,TRBD2,TRBJ2-1,NA
TGTGCCAGCTCACTCAGGACTAGCGGGAGCGATACGCAGTATTTT,CASSLRTSGSDTQYF,TRBV18,TRBD2,TRBJ2-3,NA
TGTGCCAGCAGCCGGGGACAGGGTGCTGGAAACACCATATATTTT,CASSRGQGAGNTIYF,TRBV2,TRBD1,TRBJ1-3,NA
TGTGCCAGCAGCTCAGGTGGCAGGGGGTATGGCTACACCTTC,CASSSGGRGYGYTF,TRBV5-6,TRBD1,TRBJ1-2,NA
TGTGCCATCAGTGAGACGTTCTCGAGCTCTGGAAACACCATATATTTT,CAISETFSSSGNTIYF,TRBV10-3,NA,TRBJ1-3,NA
TGTGCCAGCAGCCTTCCTAGTCGGGGGAACACCGGGGAGCTGTTTTTT,CASSLPSRGNTGELFF,TRBV7-2,NA,TRBJ2-2,NA
TGTGCCAGCAGTGACCCGGGACAGGGAAGGGGAGAGACCCAGTACTTC,CASSDPGQGRGETQYF,TRBV6-1,TRBD1,TRBJ2-5,NA
TGCGCCAGCAGCTCCGCTGGCGGTCAAGAGACCCAGTACTTC,CASSSAGGQETQYF,TRBV5-1,NA,TRBJ2-5,NA
TGTGCCAGCAGTCCCCACGACAGAACCTACGAGCAGTACTTC,CASSPHDRTYEQYF,TRBV28,NA,TRBJ2-7,NA
TGCGCCAGCAGCTTGGTCAGGGGCTACGAGCAGTACTTC,CASSLVRGYEQYF,TRBV5-1,NA,TRBJ2-7,NA
TGCGCCAGCAGCTTTACGTCGGGGGTAGGAGCTGAAGCTTTCTTT,CASSFTSGVGAEAFF,TRBV5-1,NA,TRBJ1-1,NA
TGTGCCAGCAGCTTAGGCTCGGGACTAAGCTCCTACAATGAGCAGTTCTTC,CASSLGSGLSSYNEQFF,TRBV7-2,TRBD2,TRBJ2-1,NA
TGTGCCAGCTCACCAGCCGGGGACAGGGGTTCCTACAATGAGCAGTTCTTC,CASSPAGDRGSYNEQFF,TRBV18,TRBD1,TRBJ2-1,NA
TGTGCCAGCAGCCCCCAGAGGATAGCGGGGACAAATGAGCAGTTCTTC,CASSPQRIAGTNEQFF,TRBV11-2,TRBD2,TRBJ2-1,few
TGTGCCAGCTCACCCGGACAGGGGACTCAGCCCCAGCATTTT,CASSPGQGTQPQHF,TRBV18,TRBD1,TRBJ1-5,NA
TGTGCCAGCAGTTACTCTGCGCCGTACTATGGCTACACCTTC,CASSYSAPYYGYTF,TRBV6-6,NA,TRBJ1-2,NA
TGTGTCAGAAGCTTAGCTCCTACAAAAGGGGGCTCCTACAATGAGCAGTTCTTC,CVRSLAPTKGGSYNEQFF,TRBV7-5,NA,TRBJ2-1,NA
TGCAGCGTTGGGACATCTGGAAACACCATATATTTT,CSVGTSGNTIYF,TRBV29-1,NA,TRBJ1-3,NA
TGTGCCAGCAGGGCTTACGAGCAGTACTTC,CASRAYEQYF,TRBV27,NA,TRBJ2-7,NA
TGTGCCAGCAGTCCGTTTCTATTCGAAAAACTGTTTTTT,CASSPFLFEKLFF,TRBV28,NA,TRBJ1-4,NA
TGTGCCAGCAGTACGGACAGACTAGCCTGGGAGCAGTACTTC,CASSTDRLAWEQYF,TRBV27,NA,TRBJ2-7,NA
TGTGCCACCAGCTTAGAAGCTCGGGTCACCTACGAGCAGTACTTC,CATSLEARVTYEQYF,TRBV15,NA,TRBJ2-7,NA
TGTGCCAGCAGTCGACTAGCGGGAGGGCCGACCGAGCAGTACTTC,CASSRLAGGPTEQYF,TRBV28,TRBD2,TRBJ2-7,NA
TGCGCCAGCAGCTTTCCCTCAGATGAGCAGTTCTTC,CASSFPSDEQFF,TRBV5-1,NA,TRBJ2-1,once
TGTGCCAGCAGCTCGGACTACACTGAAGCTTTCTTT,CASSSDYTEAFF,TRBV7-2,NA,TRBJ1-1,NA
TGTGCCAGTAGTCGGTCCCGGGAAGAGACCCAGTACTTC,CASSRSREETQYF,TRBV19,NA,TRBJ2-5,once
TGTGCCAGCAGCGTAGACGGGACAGGGTCCTACGAGCAGTACTTC,CASSVDGTGSYEQYF,TRBV9,TRBD1,TRBJ2-7,NA
TGTGCCAGCAGCGCCCTACAGGGATCCCTTGGTGGCTACACCTTC,CASSALQGSLGGYTF,TRBV9,NA,TRBJ1-2,NA
TGTGCCTCCTCCGGGGTTTCCACAGATACGCAGTATTTT,CASSGVSTDTQYF,TRBV5-4,NA,TRBJ2-3,NA
TGTGCCTGGAAGCGGGAGGGCCAAGGAGATACGCAGTATTTT,CAWKREGQGDTQYF,TRBV30,TRBD2,TRBJ2-3,once
TGCAGCGTTGGAACCGGGACAGGGTGGCCCCAGCATTTT,CSVGTGTGWPQHF,TRBV29-1,TRBD1,TRBJ1-5,once
TGCAGCGTCCGACTTTTTTACAATGAGCAGTTCTTC,CSVRLFYNEQFF,TRBV29-1,NA,TRBJ2-1,NA
TGTGCCAGCAGCCGACAGGGGGGAATGAACACTGAAGCTTTCTTT,CASSRQGGMNTEAFF,TRBV7-9,TRBD1,TRBJ1-1,NA
TGTGCCAGCAGCTCAGTCGGAAACACCATATATTTT,CASSSVGNTIYF,TRBV11-1,NA,TRBJ1-3,NA
TGTGCCAGCAGCGTATCCCCAGCGGGGGGGACAGATACGCAGTATTTT,CASSVSPAGGTDTQYF,TRBV9,TRBD2,TRBJ2-3,NA
TGTGCCATCAGTGGACTCGCATCCACAGATACGCAGTATTTT,CAISGLASTDTQYF,TRBV10-3,NA,TRBJ2-3,NA
TGTGCCAGCAATGTGGGCCTCAGTGTCGGTCACGGCTACACCTTC,CASNVGLSVGHGYTF,TRBV28,NA,TRBJ1-2,NA
TGTGCCAGCAGTTCCCTGACAGGGGGCAGATACGAGCAGTACTTC,CASSSLTGGRYEQYF,TRBV28,TRBD1,TRBJ2-7,NA
TGTGCCAGCAGCCCAAAAGGGCTAGCGGGACCCCACGAGCAGTACTTC,CASSPKGLAGPHEQYF,TRBV5-4,TRBD2,TRBJ2-7,NA
TGTGCCAGCAGCCCAGGGGGCGCGAACACTGAAGCTTTCTTT,CASSPGGANTEAFF,TRBV7-9,TRBD1,TRBJ1-1,few